This TCR beta chain stems from a study of identical twins listed by TCRdb under 2016. Background on the whole study: To test whether fetal clonotypes persist, the study used deep sequencing on TCR alpha and beta repertoires from monozygotic twins, unrelated adults of various ages, and cord blood. To rule out contamination, the twin experiments were replicated at different times with different library preparation protocols. General findings and caveats noted by the study authors: In beta out-of-frame sequences, excess twin sharing was weaker, because having fewer shared sequences lowered the signal-to-noise ratio. Recombination models systematically underestimated out-of-frame TCR alpha sharing in monozygotic twins but agreed with sharing between unrelated individuals. Fewer insertions were carried by abundant cord blood beta clonotypes, a similar but weaker trend appeared in young adult naive repertoires, and no such trend appeared in memory repertoires. Zero-insertion analyses could be partly confounded by invariant T cells such as MAIT and iNKT, though diverse VJ usage argued against such confounding for most clonotypes. Because the same donors could not be followed over many years, the conclusions depended on cross-sectional statistical analysis. Out-of-frame TCR alpha sequences shared between twins showed an excess of low generation-probability sequences compared with coincidental sharing between unrelated individuals.

A remark on this clonotype: Its antigen remains undetermined. Base quality data are lacking; no much larger clone is found one base away.

Every donor was a healthy Caucasian. The twin cohort comprised three pairs of female monozygotic twins, all aged roughly 18 to 30 years. Peripheral blood mononuclear cells were used as the source from which RNA for TCR libraries was isolated. The junction shows trimming of 3 bases on V and 1 base on J, plus 5 bases between the germline ends. The CDR3 covers 13 residues, taking in both the cysteine and the phenylalanine. The kept DNA is CDR3 alone, 39 bases in frame from the first base. Reading the germline V gene gives CDR1 KGHDR and CDR2 SFDVKD. Libraries came from 5' RACE. Reads for this sample came from an Illumina HiSeq 2000. Template switching introduced a universal primer binding site; the final cDNA contained a unique molecular identifier, enabling accurate counting of TCR cDNA molecules. First-strand cDNA for TCR alpha and beta chains was synthesized from specific primers in the conserved constant-segment region. Each cDNA library was double barcoded, with a SMART-Mk sample barcode plus Illumina barcodes, to control for contamination. TruSeq adapter sequences along with Illumina sample barcodes were introduced in two successive PCR steps. Sequencing of the TCR alpha and beta cDNA libraries was done on the Illumina HiSeq platform using custom primers. Per the authors' processing: MiGEC was used to process raw reads and extract unique molecular identifiers, and MiXCR was used to find CDR3 positions. Recombination models were inferred per individual with the repgenHMM and IGoR tools using an EM algorithm. Shared clonotype analysis was performed with the tcR package in R, normalizing sharing by the product of cloneset sizes. Out-of-frame nonproductive sequences were analyzed to study raw recombination free of thymic and clonal selection effects. The raw public data were reprocessed by TCRdb itself: fastp quality trimming at Q25, MiXCR clonotype calling, in-frame beta chains only. Under each unique CDR3 protein, matching rows form one entry showing the most common genes and DNA. The V and J calls follow TCRdb's processing rather than the paper's. The sample contains hundreds of thousands of distinct CDR3 sequences, 15% to 20% of them found a single time. The ten largest clones represent less than 15% of the sample.

This same sample was also taken into another study, of T cells expressing NK-cell markers. As noted in the second study: Three sorted T-cell subsets (CD3+CD56+NKG2C+, CD3+CD56+NKG2C- and CD3+CD56-NKG2C+) from eight donors had their TCR beta-chain repertoires profiled. Among the eight sequenced donors, only one was HCMV-seronegative, while the other seven were HCMV-seropositive. To restrict sorting to alphabetaTCR-expressing T cells, an anti-gammadeltaTCR antibody was added in several experiments. In a handful of donors, the dominant CD3+CD56+NKG2C+ clonotypes were among the top 10 CD8+ clonotypes and accounted for roughly 1.0-7.5% of CD8+ T cells. Those dominant clonotypes were again the most abundant among CD3+CD56-NKG2C+ cells in several donors, at about 28.3-60.1%. It remained unclear whether the expanded NKG2C-expressing T cell clones were specific for HCMV antigens. The study sequenced eight donors, all healthy volunteers chosen at random: three men and five women. A commercial ELISA kit detecting HCMV-specific IgG in serum was used to determine HCMV serostatus. For a handful of donors, bulk peripheral blood T-cell repertoires were also sequenced from unsorted PBMC. MIGEC was used to demultiplex reads and group reads by UMI, and MiTCR was used to assemble and quantify clonotypes. To exclude erroneous sequences, only TCR cDNA sequences supported by at least two reads were retained. The tcR package was used for downstream repertoire analysis, and clonotypes were matched between fractions using CDR3 nucleotide sequence together with V segment. VDJmatch was used to annotate antigen specificity against VDJdb, with one amino acid substitution allowed in CDR3.

The TCR was taken from a woman between 18 and 29 years old in good health. The sequencing input was PBMCs. The rearrangement joined TRBV24-1 to TRBJ2-5; no D gene is confidently identified. The CDR3: CATSDSRQETQYF. The sequenced DNA is TGTGCCACCAGTGATAGCCGCCAAGAGACCCAGTACTTC.